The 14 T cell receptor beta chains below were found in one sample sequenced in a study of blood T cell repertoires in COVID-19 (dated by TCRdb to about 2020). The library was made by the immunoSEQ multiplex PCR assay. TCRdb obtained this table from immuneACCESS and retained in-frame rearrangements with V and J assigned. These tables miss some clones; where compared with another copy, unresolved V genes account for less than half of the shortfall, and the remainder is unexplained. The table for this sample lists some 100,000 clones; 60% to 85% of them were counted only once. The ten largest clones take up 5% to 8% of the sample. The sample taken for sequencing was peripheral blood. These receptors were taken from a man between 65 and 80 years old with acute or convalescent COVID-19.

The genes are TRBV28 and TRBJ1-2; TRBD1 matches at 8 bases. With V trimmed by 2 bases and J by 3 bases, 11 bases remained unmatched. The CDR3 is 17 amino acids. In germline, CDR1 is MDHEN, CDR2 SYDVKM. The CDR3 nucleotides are TGTGCCAGCAGTTTAAACTTCTCGGACAGGGAACACTATGGCTACACCTTC. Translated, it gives CASSLNFSDREHYGYTF.

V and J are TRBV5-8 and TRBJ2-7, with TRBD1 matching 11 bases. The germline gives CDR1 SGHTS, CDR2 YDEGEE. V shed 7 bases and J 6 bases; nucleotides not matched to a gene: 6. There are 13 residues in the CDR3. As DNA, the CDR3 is TGTGCCAGCCCGGGACAGGGGGGAATCGAGCAGTACTTC. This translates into CASPGQGGIEQYF.

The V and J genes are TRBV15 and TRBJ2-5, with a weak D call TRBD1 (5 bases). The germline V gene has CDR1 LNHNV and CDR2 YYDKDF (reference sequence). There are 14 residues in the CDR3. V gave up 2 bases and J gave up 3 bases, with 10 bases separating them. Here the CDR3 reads CATSRKGWEETQYF. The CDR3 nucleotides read TGTGCCACCAGCAGAAAGGGGTGGGAAGAGACCCAGTACTTC.

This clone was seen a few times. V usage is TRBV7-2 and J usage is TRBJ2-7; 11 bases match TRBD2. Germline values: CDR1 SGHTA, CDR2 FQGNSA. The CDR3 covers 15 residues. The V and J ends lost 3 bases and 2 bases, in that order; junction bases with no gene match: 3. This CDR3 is CASSLSSGRPYEQYF. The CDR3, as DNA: TGTGCCAGCAGCTTGTCTAGCGGGAGGCCCTACGAGCAGTACTTC. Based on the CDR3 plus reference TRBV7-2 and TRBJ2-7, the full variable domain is GAGVSQSPSNKVTEKGKDVELRCDPISGHTALYWYRQSLGQGLEFLIYFQGNSAPDKSGLPSDRFSAERTGGSVSTLTIQRTQQEDSAVYLCASSLSSGRPYEQYFGPGTRLTVT.

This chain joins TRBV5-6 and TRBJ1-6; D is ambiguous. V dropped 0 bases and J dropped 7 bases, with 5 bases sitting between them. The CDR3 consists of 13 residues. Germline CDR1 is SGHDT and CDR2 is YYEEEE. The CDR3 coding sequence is TGTGCCAGCAGCTTGGAGCGGAATTCACCCCTCCACTTT. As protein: CASSLERNSPLHF.

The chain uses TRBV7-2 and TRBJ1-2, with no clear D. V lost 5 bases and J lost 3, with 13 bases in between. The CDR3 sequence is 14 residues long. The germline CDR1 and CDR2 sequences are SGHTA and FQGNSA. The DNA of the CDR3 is TGTGCCAGCAGCCCCTACCGGGGAGACTATGGCTACACCTTC. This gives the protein CASSPYRGDYGYTF.

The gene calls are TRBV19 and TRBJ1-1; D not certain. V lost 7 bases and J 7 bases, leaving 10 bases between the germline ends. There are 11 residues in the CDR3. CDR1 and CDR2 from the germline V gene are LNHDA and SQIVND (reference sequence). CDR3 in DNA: TGTGCCAGTATGGAGTGGAGTGAAGCTTTCTTT. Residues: CASMEWSEAFF.

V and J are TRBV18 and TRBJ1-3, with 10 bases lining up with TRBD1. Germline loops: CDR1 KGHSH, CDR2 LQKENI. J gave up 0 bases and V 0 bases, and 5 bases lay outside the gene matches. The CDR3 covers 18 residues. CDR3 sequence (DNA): TGTGCCAGCTCACCACCGGGATGGGACAGGGGCTCTGGAAACACCATATATTTT. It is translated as CASSPPGWDRGSGNTIYF.

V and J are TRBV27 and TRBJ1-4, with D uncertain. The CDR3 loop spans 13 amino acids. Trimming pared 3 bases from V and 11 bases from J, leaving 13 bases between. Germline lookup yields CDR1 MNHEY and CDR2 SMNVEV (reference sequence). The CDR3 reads CASSFRDLRKLFF. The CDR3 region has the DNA TGTGCCAGCAGTTTCCGGGATTTGAGGAAACTGTTTTTT.

CDR3 in amino acids: CAWSVLHGYTF. CDR3 coding DNA: TGTGCCTGGAGTGTACTGCATGGCTACACCTTC. The chain employs TRBV30 and TRBJ1-2; D ambiguous. The CDR3 consists of 11 residues. V dropped 0 bases and J dropped 6 bases, with 5 bases sitting between them. The germline gives CDR1 GTSNPN, CDR2 SVGIG (reference sequence).

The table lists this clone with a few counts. The CDR3 DNA follows: TGTGCCAGCAGCTTACAAGGGACTTACAATGAGCAGTTCTTC. Translating it yields CASSLQGTYNEQFF. V is TRBV7-3 and J is TRBJ2-1; TRBD2 is a possible D gene (6 bases). There are 14 residues in the CDR3. V was clipped by 2 bases and J by 4 bases, with 9 bases between them. Per germline, CDR1 SGHTA and CDR2 FQGTGA.

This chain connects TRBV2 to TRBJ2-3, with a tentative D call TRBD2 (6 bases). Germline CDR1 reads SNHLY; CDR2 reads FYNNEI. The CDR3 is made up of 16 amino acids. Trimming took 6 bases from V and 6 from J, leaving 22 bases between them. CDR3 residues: CASSLEGGNSGDTQYF. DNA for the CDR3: TGTGCCAGCAGCCTTGAGGGCGGGAACAGTGGGGATACGCAGTATTTT.

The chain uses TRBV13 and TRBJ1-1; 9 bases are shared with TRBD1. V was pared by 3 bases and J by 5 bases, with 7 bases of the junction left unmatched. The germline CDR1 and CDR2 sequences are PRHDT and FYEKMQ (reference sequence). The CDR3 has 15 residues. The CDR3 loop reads CASSFIGQGQTEAFF. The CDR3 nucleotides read TGTGCCAGCAGCTTTATAGGACAGGGGCAAACTGAAGCTTTCTTT. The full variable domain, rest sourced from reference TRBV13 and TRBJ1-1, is AAGVIQSPRHLIKEKRETATLKCYPIPRHDTVYWYQQGPGQDPQFLISFYEKMQSDKGSIPDRFSAQQFSDYHSELNMSSLELGDSALYFCASSFIGQGQTEAFFGQGTRLTVV.

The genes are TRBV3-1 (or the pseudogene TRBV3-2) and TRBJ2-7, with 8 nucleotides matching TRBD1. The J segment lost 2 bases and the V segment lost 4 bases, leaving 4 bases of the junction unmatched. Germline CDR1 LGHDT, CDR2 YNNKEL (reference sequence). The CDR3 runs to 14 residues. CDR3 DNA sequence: TGTGCCAGCAGCCTCGGGACAGGAACCTACGAGCAGTACTTC. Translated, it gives CASSLGTGTYEQYF.